This T cell receptor (beta chain) is drawn from a study of blood T cells in healthy people across ages. Every donor provided 8.5 to 10 milliliters of peripheral blood. Alongside a J-beta primer mix, a sample-barcoded 5' primer served in a second PCR lasting about 7 to 12 cycles. Per sample, CDR3-containing paired-end reads numbered at least 2.5 million. TCRdb fed the 5' RACE reads into MiXCR, producing one record per CDR3 protein. The sample yields over 500,000 distinct CDR3 sequences, over 25% seen once. Germline lookup yields CDR1 MDHEN and CDR2 SYDVKM. The V and J ends lost 6 bases and 1 base, in that order; junction bases with no gene match: 17. The length of the CDR3 is 18 residues. These data are also associated with another study on T cells of mothers and their children. That report notes: Thymic selection molds TCR recombination output in a comparable way in related and unrelated pairs.

This TCR derives from a boy between 2 and 15 years old in good health. This chain links TRBV28 with TRBJ1-1; 7 bases agree with TRBD1. The sequenced sample was blood. CDR3 loop: CASSATGRLVSSNTEAFF. In DNA form, the CDR3 reads TGTGCCAGCAGCGCGACAGGGAGGTTGGTATCTTCGAACACTGAAGCTTTCTTT. Filled out from reference TRBV28 and TRBJ1-1, the complete variable domain reads DVKVTQSSRYLVKRTGEKVFLECVQDMDHENMFWYRQDPGLGLRLIYFSYDVKMKEKGDIPEGYSVSREKKERFSLILESASTNQTSMYLCASSATGRLVSSNTEAFFGQGTRLTVV.